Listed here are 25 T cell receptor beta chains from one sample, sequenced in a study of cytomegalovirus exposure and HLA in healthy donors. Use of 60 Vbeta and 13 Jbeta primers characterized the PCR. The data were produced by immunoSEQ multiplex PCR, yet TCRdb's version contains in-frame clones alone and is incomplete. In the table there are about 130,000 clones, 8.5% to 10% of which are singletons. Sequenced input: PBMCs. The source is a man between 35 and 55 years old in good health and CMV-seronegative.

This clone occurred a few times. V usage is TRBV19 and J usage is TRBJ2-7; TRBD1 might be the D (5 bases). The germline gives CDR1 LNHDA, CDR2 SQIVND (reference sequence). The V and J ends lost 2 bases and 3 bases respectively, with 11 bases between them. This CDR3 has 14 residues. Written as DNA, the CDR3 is TGTGCCAGTAGTATATCAGGGAATCGCTACGAGCAGTACTTC. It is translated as CASSISGNRYEQYF.

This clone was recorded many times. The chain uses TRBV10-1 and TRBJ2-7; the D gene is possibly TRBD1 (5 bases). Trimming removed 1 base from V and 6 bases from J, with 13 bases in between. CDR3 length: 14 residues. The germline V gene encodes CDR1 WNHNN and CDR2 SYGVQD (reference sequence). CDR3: CASSELQGVGEQYF. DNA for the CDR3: TGCGCCAGCAGTGAGTTACAAGGGGTTGGCGAGCAGTACTTC.

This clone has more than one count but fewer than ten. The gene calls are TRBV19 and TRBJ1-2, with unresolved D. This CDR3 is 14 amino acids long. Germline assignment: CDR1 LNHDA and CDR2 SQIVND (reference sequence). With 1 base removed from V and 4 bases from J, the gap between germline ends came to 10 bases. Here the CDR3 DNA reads TGTGCCAGTAGTATAGGGGCAAGACCCTATGGCTACACCTTC. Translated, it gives CASSIGARPYGYTF.

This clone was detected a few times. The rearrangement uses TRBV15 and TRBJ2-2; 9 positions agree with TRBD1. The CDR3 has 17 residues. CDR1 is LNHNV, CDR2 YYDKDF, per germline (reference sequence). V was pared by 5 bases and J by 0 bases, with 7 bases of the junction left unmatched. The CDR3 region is CATSRSGTGPNTGELFF. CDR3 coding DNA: TGTGCCACCAGCCGAAGTGGGACAGGGCCGAACACCGGGGAGCTGTTTTTT. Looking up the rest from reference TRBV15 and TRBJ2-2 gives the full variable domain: DAMVIQNPRYQVTQFGKPVTLSCSQTLNHNVMYWYQQKSSQAPKLLFHYYDKDFNNEADTPDNFQSRRPNTSFCFLDIRSPGLGDTAMYLCATSRSGTGPNTGELFFGEGSRLTVL.

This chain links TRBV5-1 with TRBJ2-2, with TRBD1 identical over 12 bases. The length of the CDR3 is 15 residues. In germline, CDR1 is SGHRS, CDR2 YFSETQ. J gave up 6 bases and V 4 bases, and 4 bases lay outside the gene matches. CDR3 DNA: TGCGCCAGCAGCACCCGGGACAGGGGGCCCGGGGAGCTGTTTTTT. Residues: CASSTRDRGPGELFF.

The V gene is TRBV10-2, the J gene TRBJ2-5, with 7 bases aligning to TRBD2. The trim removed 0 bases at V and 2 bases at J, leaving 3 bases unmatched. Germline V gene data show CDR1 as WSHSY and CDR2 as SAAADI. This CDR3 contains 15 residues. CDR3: CASSESLGGQETQYF. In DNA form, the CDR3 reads TGCGCCAGCAGTGAGTCTTTGGGGGGGCAAGAGACCCAGTACTTC.

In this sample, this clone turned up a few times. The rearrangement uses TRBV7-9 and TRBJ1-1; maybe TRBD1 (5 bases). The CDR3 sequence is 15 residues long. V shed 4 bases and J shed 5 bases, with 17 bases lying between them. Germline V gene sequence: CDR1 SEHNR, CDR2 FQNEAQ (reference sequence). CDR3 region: CASSWTSQPSTEAFF. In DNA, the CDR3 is TGTGCCAGCAGCTGGACATCCCAACCGTCGACTGAAGCTTTCTTT.

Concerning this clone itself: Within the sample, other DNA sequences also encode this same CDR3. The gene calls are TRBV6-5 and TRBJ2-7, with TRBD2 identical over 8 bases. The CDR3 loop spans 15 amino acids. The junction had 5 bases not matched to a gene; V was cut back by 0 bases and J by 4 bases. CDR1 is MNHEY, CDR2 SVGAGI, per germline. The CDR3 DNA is TGTGCCAGCAGTTACTCGAGCGGGAGCTCTTACGAGCAGTACTTC. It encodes CASSYSSGSSYEQYF.

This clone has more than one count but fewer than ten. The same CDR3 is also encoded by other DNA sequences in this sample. The CDR3 loop is CASSSGGYNEQFF. For the CDR3, the DNA is TGTGCCAGCAGCTCCGGGGGGTACAATGAGCAGTTCTTC. The rearrangement joins TRBV7-9 to TRBJ2-1; 7 bases fit TRBD2. Germline trimming cut 4 bases from V and 4 bases from J; bases unmatched to any gene: 1. This CDR3 region has 13 residues. CDR1 and CDR2 from the germline V gene are SEHNR and FQNEAQ (reference sequence).

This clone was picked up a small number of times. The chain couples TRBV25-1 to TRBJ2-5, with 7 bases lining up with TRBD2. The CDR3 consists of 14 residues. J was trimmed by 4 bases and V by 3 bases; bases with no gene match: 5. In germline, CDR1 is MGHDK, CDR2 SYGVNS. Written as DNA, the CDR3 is TGTGCCAGCAGTGATCCCTGGGGGGGAGAGACCCAGTACTTC. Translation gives CASSDPWGGETQYF.

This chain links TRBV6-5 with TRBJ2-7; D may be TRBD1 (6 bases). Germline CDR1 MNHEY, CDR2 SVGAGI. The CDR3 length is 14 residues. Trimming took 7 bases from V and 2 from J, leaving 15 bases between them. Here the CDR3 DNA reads TGTGCCAGCACCCCAGGGACAAAGACCTACGAGCAGTACTTC. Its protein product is CASTPGTKTYEQYF.

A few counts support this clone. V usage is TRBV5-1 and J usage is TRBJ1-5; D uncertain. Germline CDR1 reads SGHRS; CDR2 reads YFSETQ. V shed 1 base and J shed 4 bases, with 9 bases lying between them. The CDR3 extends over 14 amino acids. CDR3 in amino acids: CASSLTSGNQPQHF. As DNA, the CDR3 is TGCGCCAGCAGCTTGACGTCGGGAAATCAGCCCCAGCATTTT.

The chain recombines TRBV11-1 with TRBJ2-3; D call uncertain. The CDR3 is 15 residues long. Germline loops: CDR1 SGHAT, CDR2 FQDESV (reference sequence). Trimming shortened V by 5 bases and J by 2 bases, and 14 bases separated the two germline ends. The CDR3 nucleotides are TGTGCCAGCAGCCCGCCCGGGTTCAACACAGATACGCAGTATTTT. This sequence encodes CASSPPGFNTDTQYF.

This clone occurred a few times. This CDR3 is CASSLRTANSPLHF. The CDR3 coding sequence is TGTGCCAGCAGTTTACGGACAGCTAATTCACCCCTCCACTTT. This chain connects TRBV28 to TRBJ1-6; the D gene is possibly TRBD1 (6 bases). CDR3 length: 14 residues. Germline values: CDR1 MDHEN, CDR2 SYDVKM. Trimming left V 2 bases short and J 6 bases short, with 8 bases between.

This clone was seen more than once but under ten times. The CDR3, as DNA: TGTGCCAGCTCACTTTGGGACAGGCCGAACACTGAAGCTTTCTTT. It yields the protein CASSLWDRPNTEAFF. The rearrangement joins TRBV18 to TRBJ1-1; 8 positions agree with TRBD1. V lost 4 bases, J lost 1 base, and 5 bases stayed unmatched. Germline V CDR1 and CDR2: KGHSH, LQKENI. The CDR3 length is 15 residues.

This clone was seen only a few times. DNA of the CDR3: TGCGCCAGCAGCCAAGATGGGTCAGGGACTACGAAATATGGCTACACCTTC. As protein: CASSQDGSGTTKYGYTF. The chain is built from TRBV4-1 and TRBJ1-2; D is perhaps TRBD1 (5 bases). V dropped 0 bases and J dropped 5 bases, with 19 bases sitting between them. The germline V gene has CDR1 MGHRA and CDR2 YSYEKL. This CDR3 contains 17 residues.

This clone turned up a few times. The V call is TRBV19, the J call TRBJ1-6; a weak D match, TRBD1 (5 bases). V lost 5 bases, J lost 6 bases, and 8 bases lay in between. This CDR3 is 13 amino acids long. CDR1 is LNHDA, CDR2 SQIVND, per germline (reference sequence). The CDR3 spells CASSQGVNSPLHF. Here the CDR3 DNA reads TGTGCCAGTAGTCAAGGGGTTAATTCACCCCTCCACTTT.

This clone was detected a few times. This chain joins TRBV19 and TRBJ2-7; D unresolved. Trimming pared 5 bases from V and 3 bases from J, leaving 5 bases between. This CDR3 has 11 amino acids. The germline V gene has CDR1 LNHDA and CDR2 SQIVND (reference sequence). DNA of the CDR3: TGTGCCAGTAGTTCCTACTACGAGCAGTACTTC. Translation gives CASSSYYEQYF.

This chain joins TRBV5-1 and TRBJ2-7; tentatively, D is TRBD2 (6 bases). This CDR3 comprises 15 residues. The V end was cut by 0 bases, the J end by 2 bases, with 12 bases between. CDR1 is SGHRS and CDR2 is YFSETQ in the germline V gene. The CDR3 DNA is TGCGCCAGCAGCTTGGAGGGGACTCCCACCTACGAGCAGTACTTC. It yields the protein CASSLEGTPTYEQYF.

CDR3 in DNA: TGTGCCAGCAGCTTGGGTCGGTTTAACAGGACCAATGAGCAGTTCTTC. This codes for CASSLGRFNRTNEQFF. The chain combines TRBV7-9 with TRBJ2-1; tentative D call: TRBD1 (5 bases). Trimming stripped 3 bases from V and 6 bases from J, with 18 bases between. The CDR3 sequence is 16 residues long. CDR1 is SEHNR, CDR2 FQNEAQ, per germline (reference sequence).

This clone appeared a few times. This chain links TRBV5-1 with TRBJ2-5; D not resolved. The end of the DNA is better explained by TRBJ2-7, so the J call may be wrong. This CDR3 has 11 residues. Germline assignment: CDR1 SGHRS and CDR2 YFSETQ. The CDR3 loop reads CASRVRCEQYF. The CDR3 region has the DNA TGCGCCAGCAGAGTCCGGTGCGAGCAGTACTTC.

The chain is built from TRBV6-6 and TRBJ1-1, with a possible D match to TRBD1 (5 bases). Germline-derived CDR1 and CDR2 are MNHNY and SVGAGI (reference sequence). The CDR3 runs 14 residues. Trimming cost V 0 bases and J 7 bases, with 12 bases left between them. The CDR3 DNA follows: TGTGCCAGCAGTTACTCCAGGGATCATAATGAAGCTTTCTTT. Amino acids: CASSYSRDHNEAFF.

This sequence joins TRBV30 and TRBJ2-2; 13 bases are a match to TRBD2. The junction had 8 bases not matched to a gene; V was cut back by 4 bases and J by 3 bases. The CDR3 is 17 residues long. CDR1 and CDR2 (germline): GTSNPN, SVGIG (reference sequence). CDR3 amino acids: CAWTGGTSGDHTGELFF. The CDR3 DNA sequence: TGTGCCTGGACCGGAGGGACTAGCGGGGATCACACCGGGGAGCTGTTTTTT.

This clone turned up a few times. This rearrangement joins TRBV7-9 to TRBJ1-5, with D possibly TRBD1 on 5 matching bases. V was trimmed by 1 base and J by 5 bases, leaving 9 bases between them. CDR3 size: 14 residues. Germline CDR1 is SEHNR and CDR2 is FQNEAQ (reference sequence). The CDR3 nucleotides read TGTGCCAGCAGCTTAGGGGGGAGGGATCAGCCCCAGCATTTT. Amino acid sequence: CASSLGGRDQPQHF. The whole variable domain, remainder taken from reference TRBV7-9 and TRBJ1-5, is DTGVSQNPRHKITKRGQNVTFRCDPISEHNRLYWYRQTLGQGPEFLTYFQNEAQLEKSRLLSDRFSAERPKGSFSTLEIQRTEQGDSAMYLCASSLGGRDQPQHFGDGTRLSIL.

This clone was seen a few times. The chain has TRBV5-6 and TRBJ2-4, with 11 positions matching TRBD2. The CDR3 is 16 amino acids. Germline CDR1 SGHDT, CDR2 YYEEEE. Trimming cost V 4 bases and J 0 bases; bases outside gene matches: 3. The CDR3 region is CASSDLAGGAKNIQYF. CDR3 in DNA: TGTGCCAGCAGCGACCTAGCGGGGGGAGCCAAAAACATTCAGTACTTC. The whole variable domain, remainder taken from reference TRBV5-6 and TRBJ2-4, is DAGVTQSPTHLIKTRGQQVTLRCSPKSGHDTVSWYQQALGQGPQFIFQYYEEEERQRGNFPDRFSGHQFPNYSSELNVNALLLGDSALYLCASSDLAGGAKNIQYFGAGTRLSVL.